The 14 T cell receptor beta chains below come from one sample, sequenced in a study of identical twins. TCRdb independently ran MiXCR on the 5' RACE reads; one entry per CDR3 protein. This sample carries hundreds of thousands of distinct CDR3 sequences, approximately 25% of them seen once, and the ten largest clones take around 3%. The sample was also linked to a second study, of T cells expressing NK-cell markers.

The source material was CD4+ T cells sorted from blood. These TCRs come from a woman between 18 and 29 years old in good health.

The chain employs TRBV7-8 and TRBJ2-7; D uncertain. CDR1 and CDR2 from the germline V gene are SGHVS and FQNEAQ. The CDR3 contains 14 residues. Between the trimmed V and J ends, which lost 5 bases and 2 bases, there was a span of 13 bases. CDR3: CASSQNGLTYEQYF. The DNA of the CDR3 is TGTGCCAGCAGCCAGAACGGCCTTACCTACGAGCAGTACTTC.

The rearrangement links TRBV5-1 to TRBJ2-2; tentatively, D is TRBD2 (5 bases). The V gene's germline CDR1 is SGHRS and CDR2 YFSETQ. CDR3 length: 15 residues. Trimming took 5 bases from V and 3 from J, leaving 14 bases between them. The DNA of the CDR3 is TGCGCCAGCAGTCAAACATCGAGGGACACCGGGGAGCTGTTTTTT. Residues: CASSQTSRDTGELFF.

The chain uses TRBV20-1 and TRBJ1-2; no clear D. Deletions cut 0 bases from V and 2 bases from J, with 7 bases between. In germline, CDR1 is DFQATT, CDR2 SNEGSKA (reference sequence). This CDR3 is 13 amino acids long. This chain's CDR3 is CSARDSPNYGYTF. The DNA for the CDR3 is TGCAGTGCTAGAGATAGTCCGAACTATGGCTACACCTTC.

This clonotype was picked up many times. V and J are TRBV7-9 and TRBJ2-3; 9 bases are a match to TRBD2. Germline assignment: CDR1 SEHNR and CDR2 FQNEAQ (reference sequence). V lost 3 bases and J lost 0; bases outside the gene matches: 1. This CDR3 has 15 residues. Written as DNA, the CDR3 is TGTGCCAGCAGCTTTAGCGGGGGAAGCACAGATACGCAGTATTTT. Its translation: CASSFSGGSTDTQYF.

The gene calls are TRBV11-2 and TRBJ2-1; no clear D gene. This CDR3 is 13 amino acids long. Germline-derived CDR1 and CDR2 are SGHAT and FQNNGV. The V end was cut by 2 bases, the J end by 3 bases, with 5 bases between. The CDR3 reads CASSLLRYNEQFF. Written as DNA, the CDR3 is TGTGCCAGCAGCTTACTCCGCTACAATGAGCAGTTCTTC.

This clonotype has a handful of counts. The gene calls are TRBV4-2 and TRBJ1-2, with unresolved D. Germline V CDR1 and CDR2: LGHNA, YNFKEQ. V dropped 1 base and J dropped 7 bases, with 16 bases sitting between them. The CDR3 extends over 15 amino acids. The CDR3 DNA follows: TGTGCCAGCAGCCAAGTGGACCAAACCACCGGTGGCTACACCTTC. Protein sequence: CASSQVDQTTGGYTF.

This chain uses TRBV9 with TRBJ2-2; no clear D gene. From germline, CDR1 is SGDLS and CDR2 YYNGEE. The length of the CDR3 is 15 residues. V lost 4 bases, J lost 7 bases, and 17 bases lay in between. DNA of the CDR3: TGTGCCAGCAGCCTAGACGGGCGTTTGGGCGGGGAGCTGTTTTTT. The encoded protein is CASSLDGRLGGELFF.

This sequence joins TRBV29-1 and TRBJ2-1, with D possibly being TRBD2 (6 bases). Germline CDR1 and CDR2: SQVTM and ANQGSEA. This CDR3 region has 12 residues. V shed 2 bases and J shed 12 bases, with 14 bases lying between them. CDR3 residues: CSVEKASAWQFF. DNA for the CDR3: TGCAGCGTTGAAAAGGCTAGCGCGTGGCAGTTCTTC.

This clonotype was picked up a small number of times. The chain couples TRBV5-8 to TRBJ2-7; 8 nucleotides match TRBD2. Germline CDR1 and CDR2: SGHTS and YDEGEE. V was pared by 2 bases and J by 0 bases, with 10 bases of the junction left unmatched. This CDR3 is 17 amino acids long. Here the CDR3 reads CASSFQGAGGSSYEQYF. DNA of the CDR3: TGTGCCAGCAGCTTTCAAGGGGCGGGGGGATCCTCCTACGAGCAGTACTTC.

The chain is built from TRBV20-1 and TRBJ2-5; the D gene is possibly TRBD2 (6 bases). Trimming removed 5 bases at V and 5 bases at J, with 12 bases between. The CDR3 is made up of 12 amino acids. The germline V gene encodes CDR1 DFQATT and CDR2 SNEGSKA (reference sequence). The CDR3 DNA is TGCAGTGCTCTCCCTAGCGTCGAGACCCAGTACTTC. The encoded protein is CSALPSVETQYF.

The chain uses TRBV20-1 and TRBJ2-7; D perhaps matches TRBD2 (5 bases). V was trimmed by 4 bases and J by 0 bases, leaving 16 bases between them. CDR1 and CDR2 (germline): DFQATT, SNEGSKA (reference sequence). This CDR3 has 15 residues. CDR3 in DNA: TGCAGTGCTAAACCCGCCCAACGGGACTCCTACGAGCAGTACTTC. Amino acid sequence: CSAKPAQRDSYEQYF.

V is TRBV27 and J is TRBJ2-1, with 10 bases identical to TRBD2. V lost 0 bases to trimming and J lost 9 bases; unmatched junction nucleotides: 8. Germline CDR1 reads MNHEY; CDR2 reads SMNVEV (reference sequence). CDR3 size: 16 residues. CDR3 nucleotide sequence: TGTGCCAGCAGTTTATCGGAGCGGGGGGGCAATATTGAGCAGTTCTTC. Its translation: CASSLSERGGNIEQFF.

This chain links TRBV7-3 with TRBJ2-2, with unresolved D. Germline-derived CDR1 and CDR2 are SGHTA and FQGTGA. Deletions cut 2 bases from V and 6 bases from J, with 10 bases between. The CDR3 runs to 14 residues. The CDR3 spells CASSLGRTPGELFF. DNA of the CDR3: TGTGCCAGCAGCTTAGGGCGGACCCCCGGGGAGCTGTTTTTT.

This clonotype was detected a few times. The V and J genes are TRBV6-1 and TRBJ1-6, with 12 bases aligning to TRBD1. V shed 6 bases and J 10 bases; nucleotides not matched to a gene: 1. The V gene's germline CDR1 is MNHNS and CDR2 SASEGT. CDR3 size: 13 residues. CDR3 sequence (DNA): TGTGCCAGCAGGGGACAGGGGGCATCACCCCTCCACTTT. Translated, it gives CASRGQGASPLHF.